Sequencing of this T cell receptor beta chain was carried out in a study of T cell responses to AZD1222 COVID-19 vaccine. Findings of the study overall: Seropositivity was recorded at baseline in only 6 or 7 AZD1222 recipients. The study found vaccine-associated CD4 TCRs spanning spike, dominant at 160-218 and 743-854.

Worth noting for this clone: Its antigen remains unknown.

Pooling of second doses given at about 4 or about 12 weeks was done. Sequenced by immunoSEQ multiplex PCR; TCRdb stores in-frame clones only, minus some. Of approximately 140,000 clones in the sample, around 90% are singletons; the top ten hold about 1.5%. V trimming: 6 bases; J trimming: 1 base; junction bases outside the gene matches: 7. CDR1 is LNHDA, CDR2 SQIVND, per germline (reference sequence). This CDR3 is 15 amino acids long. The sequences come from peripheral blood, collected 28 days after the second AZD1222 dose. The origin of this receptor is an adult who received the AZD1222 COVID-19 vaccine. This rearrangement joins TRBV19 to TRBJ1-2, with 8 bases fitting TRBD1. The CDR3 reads CASSPGTGINYGYTF. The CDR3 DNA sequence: TGTGCCAGTAGCCCCGGGACAGGTATTAACTATGGCTACACCTTC. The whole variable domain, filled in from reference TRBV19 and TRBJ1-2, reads DGGITQSPKYLFRKEGQNVTLSCEQNLNHDAMYWYRQDPGQGLRLIYYSQIVNDFQKGDIAEGYSVSREKKESFPLTVTSAQKNPTAFYLCASSPGTGINYGYTFGSGTRLTVV.